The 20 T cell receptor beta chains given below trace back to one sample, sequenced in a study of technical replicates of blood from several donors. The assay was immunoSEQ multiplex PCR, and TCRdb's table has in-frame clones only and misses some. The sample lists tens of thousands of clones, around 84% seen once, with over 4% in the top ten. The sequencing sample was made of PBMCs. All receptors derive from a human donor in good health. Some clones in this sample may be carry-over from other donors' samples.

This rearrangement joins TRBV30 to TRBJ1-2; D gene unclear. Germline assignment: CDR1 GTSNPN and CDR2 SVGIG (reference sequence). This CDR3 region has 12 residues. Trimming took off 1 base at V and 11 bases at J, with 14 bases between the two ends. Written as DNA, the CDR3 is TGTGCCTGGAGTGGTAAACCTACCGTGTACACCTTC. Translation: CAWSGKPTVYTF.

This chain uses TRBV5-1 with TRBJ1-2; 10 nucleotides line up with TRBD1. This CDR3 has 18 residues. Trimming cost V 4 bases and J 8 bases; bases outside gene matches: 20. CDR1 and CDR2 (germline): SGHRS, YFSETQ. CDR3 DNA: TGCGCCAGCAGCCGGGAGCTGACAGGGGGCGTTTGGGCTTGGGGCTACACCTTC. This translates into CASSRELTGGVWAWGYTF. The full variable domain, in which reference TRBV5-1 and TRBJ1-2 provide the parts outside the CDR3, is KAGVTQTPRYLIKTRGQQVTLSCSPISGHRSVSWYQQTPGQGLQFLFEYFSETQRNKGNFPGRFSGRQFSNSRSEMNVSTLELGDSALYLCASSRELTGGVWAWGYTFGSGTRLTVV.

This CDR3 reads CASSLFGTGSANEQFF. The CDR3 DNA is TGTGCCAGCAGCTTATTTGGGACAGGGTCGGCCAATGAGCAGTTCTTC. The chain combines TRBV11-2 with TRBJ2-1; 9 nucleotides agree with TRBD1. Germline CDR1 is SGHAT and CDR2 is FQNNGV. This CDR3 spans 16 amino acids. V lost 2 bases, J lost 6 bases, and 8 bases stayed unmatched.

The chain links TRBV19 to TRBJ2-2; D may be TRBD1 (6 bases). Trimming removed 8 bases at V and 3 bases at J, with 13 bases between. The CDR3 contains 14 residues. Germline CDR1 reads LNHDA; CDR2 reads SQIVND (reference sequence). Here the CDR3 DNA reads TGTGCCAGTCAGGGGCAGGAAGACACCGGGGAGCTGTTTTTT. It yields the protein CASQGQEDTGELFF.

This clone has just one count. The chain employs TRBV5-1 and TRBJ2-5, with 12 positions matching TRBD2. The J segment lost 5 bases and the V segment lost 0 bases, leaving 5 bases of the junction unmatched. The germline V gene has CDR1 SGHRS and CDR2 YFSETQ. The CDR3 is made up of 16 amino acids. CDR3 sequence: CASSLAGTSGSETQYF. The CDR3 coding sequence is TGCGCCAGCAGCTTGGCGGGGACTAGCGGGTCGGAGACCCAGTACTTC. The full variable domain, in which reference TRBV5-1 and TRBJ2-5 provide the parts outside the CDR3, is KAGVTQTPRYLIKTRGQQVTLSCSPISGHRSVSWYQQTPGQGLQFLFEYFSETQRNKGNFPGRFSGRQFSNSRSEMNVSTLELGDSALYLCASSLAGTSGSETQYFGPGTRLLVL.

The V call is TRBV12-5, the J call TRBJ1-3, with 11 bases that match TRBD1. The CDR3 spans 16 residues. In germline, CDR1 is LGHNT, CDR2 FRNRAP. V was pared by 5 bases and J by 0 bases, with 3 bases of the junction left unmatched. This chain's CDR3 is CASGVGQGASGNTIYF. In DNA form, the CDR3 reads TGTGCTAGTGGTGTAGGACAGGGGGCCTCTGGAAACACCATATATTTT.

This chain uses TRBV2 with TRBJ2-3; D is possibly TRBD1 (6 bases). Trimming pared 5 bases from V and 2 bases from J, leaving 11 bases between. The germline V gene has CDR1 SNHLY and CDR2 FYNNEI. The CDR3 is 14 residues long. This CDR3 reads CASSPGTHTDTQYF. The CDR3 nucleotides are TGTGCCAGCAGTCCCGGGACACACACAGATACGCAGTATTTT.

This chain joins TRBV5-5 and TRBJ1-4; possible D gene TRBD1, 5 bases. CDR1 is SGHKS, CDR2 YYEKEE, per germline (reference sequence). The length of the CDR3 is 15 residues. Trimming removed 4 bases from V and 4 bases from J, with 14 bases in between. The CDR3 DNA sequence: TGTGCCAGCAGCGGGAGGGGTCAGTATAATGAAAAACTGTTTTTT. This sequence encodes CASSGRGQYNEKLFF.

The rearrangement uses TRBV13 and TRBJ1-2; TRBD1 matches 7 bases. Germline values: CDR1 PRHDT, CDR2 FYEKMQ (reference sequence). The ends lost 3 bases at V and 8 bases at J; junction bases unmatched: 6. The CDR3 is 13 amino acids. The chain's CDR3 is CASSFVGGEGYTF. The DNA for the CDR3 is TGTGCCAGCAGCTTTGTAGGGGGCGAAGGCTACACCTTC.

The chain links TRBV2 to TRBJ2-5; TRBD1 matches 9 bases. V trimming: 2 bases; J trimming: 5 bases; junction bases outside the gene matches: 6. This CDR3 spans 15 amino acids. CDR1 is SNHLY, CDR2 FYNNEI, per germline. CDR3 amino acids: CASSEMGQGGETQYF. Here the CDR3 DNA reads TGTGCCAGCAGTGAAATGGGACAGGGAGGCGAGACCCAGTACTTC. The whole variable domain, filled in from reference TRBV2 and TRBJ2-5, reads EPEVTQTPSHQVTQMGQEVILRCVPISNHLYFYWYRQILGQKVEFLVSFYNNEISEKSEIFDDQFSVERPDGSNFTLKIRSTKLEDSAMYFCASSEMGQGGETQYFGPGTRLLVL.

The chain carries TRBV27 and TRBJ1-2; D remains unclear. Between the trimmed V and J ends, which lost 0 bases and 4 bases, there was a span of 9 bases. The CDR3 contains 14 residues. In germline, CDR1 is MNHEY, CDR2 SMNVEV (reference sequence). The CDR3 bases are TGTGCCAGCAGTTTATCTGCTAGGCTCTATGGCTACACCTTC. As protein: CASSLSARLYGYTF.

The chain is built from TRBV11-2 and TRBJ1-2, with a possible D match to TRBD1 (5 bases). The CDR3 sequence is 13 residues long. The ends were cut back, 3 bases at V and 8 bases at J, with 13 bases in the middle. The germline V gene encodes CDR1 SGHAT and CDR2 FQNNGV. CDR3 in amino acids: CASSFTQGTGYTF. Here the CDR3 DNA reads TGTGCCAGCAGCTTTACGCAGGGTACCGGCTACACCTTC.

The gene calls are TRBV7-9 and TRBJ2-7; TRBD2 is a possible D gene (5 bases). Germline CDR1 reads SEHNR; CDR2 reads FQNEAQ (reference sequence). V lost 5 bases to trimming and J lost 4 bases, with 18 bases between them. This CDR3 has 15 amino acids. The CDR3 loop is CASSQASGSGYEQYF. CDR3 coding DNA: TGTGCCAGCAGCCAAGCGAGCGGTTCTGGGTACGAGCAGTACTTC.

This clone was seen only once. CDR3: CASSLGTDYEQYF. The CDR3 region has the DNA TGTGCCAGCTCACTTGGGACAGACTACGAGCAGTACTTC. The V call is TRBV18, the J call TRBJ2-7; 7 bases fit TRBD1. The CDR3 extends over 13 amino acids. Per germline, CDR1 KGHSH and CDR2 LQKENI. J lost 3 bases, V lost 4 bases, and 3 bases had no gene match.

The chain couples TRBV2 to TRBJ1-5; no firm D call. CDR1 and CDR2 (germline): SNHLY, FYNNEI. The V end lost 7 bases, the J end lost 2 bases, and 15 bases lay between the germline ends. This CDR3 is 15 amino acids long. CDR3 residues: CASTAGRGGNQPQHF. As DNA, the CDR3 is TGTGCCAGCACTGCCGGCCGCGGGGGCAATCAGCCCCAGCATTTT.

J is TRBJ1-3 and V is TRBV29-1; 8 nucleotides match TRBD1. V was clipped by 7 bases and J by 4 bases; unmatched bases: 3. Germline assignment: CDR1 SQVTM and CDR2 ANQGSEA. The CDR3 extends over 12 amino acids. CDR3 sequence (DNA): TGCAGCGCCAGGACAGGGGGAAACACCATATATTTT. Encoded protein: CSARTGGNTIYF.

CDR3 nucleotides: TGTGCCACCCAAGGGGCTGCTTCGGGAGATACGCAGTATTTT. It codes for CATQGAASGDTQYF. The chain uses TRBV6-5 and TRBJ2-3; D may be TRBD1 (5 bases). Germline assignment: CDR1 MNHEY and CDR2 SVGAGI. This CDR3 spans 14 amino acids. Trimming took 10 bases from V and 5 from J, leaving 19 bases between them.

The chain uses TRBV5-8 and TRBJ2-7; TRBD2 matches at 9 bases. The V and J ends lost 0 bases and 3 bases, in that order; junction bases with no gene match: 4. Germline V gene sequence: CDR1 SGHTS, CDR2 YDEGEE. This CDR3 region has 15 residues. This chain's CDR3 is CASSLATSGGYEQYF. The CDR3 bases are TGTGCCAGCAGCTTGGCGACTAGCGGAGGCTACGAGCAGTACTTC.

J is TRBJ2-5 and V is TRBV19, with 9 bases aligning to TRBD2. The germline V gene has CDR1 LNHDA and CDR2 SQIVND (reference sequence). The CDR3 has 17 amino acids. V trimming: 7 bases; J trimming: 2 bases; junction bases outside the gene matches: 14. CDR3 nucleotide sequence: TGTGCCAGTACGCCCCGGGGGAAGCGGGAGGCTCAAGAGACCCAGTACTTC. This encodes CASTPRGKREAQETQYF.

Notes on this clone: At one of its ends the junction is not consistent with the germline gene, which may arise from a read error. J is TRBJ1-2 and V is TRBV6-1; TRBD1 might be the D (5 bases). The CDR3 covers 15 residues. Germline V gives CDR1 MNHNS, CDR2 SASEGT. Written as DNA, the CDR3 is TGTGCCAGCAGTGAATACCGGGAGGGGAACTACGGCTACACCTTC. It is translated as CASSEYREGNYGYTF.